Listed below are T cell receptor beta chains from one sample, sequenced in a study of identical twins. TCRdb re-called the 5' RACE reads through MiXCR, storing one row per CDR3 protein. The sample has 1.5 million to 2 million distinct CDR3 sequences, 32% seen once. Sample: cord blood. The receptors originated from a newborn girl in good health. CDR3s include the opening cysteine and the closing phenylalanine or tryptophan. D genes are given only for firm matches. Not every row has a clone size; where given, it reads once, few, many or a size class.

j_call	d_call	v_call	clone_size	cdr3_aa	cdr3_nt
TRBJ1-6	NA	TRBV6-2/TRBV6-3	NA	CASSYVNSPLHF	TGTGCCAGCAGTTACGTCAATTCACCCCTCCACTTT
TRBJ1-6	TRBD1	TRBV11-1	NA	CASSLRDRLNSPLHF	TGTGCCAGCAGCCTCCGGGACAGACTCAATTCACCCCTCCACTTT
TRBJ2-5	NA	TRBV20-1	NA	CSARDDIGRERAYNEQYF	TGCAGTGCTAGAGATGATATTGGCCGGGAGAGGGCCTACAATGAGCAGTACTTC
TRBJ1-1	NA	TRBV24-1	NA	CATRMNTEAFF	TGTGCCACCAGGATGAACACTGAAGCTTTCTTT
TRBJ2-7	NA	TRBV7-2	NA	CASSLGLQHNEQYF	TGTGCCAGCAGCCTGGGACTCCAACACAATGAGCAGTACTTC
TRBJ1-1	NA	TRBV27	few	CASSLGMGTEAFF	TGTGCCAGCAGTTTGGGGATGGGGACTGAAGCTTTCTTT
TRBJ2-1	NA	TRBV28	NA	CASSLAGTLHGEQFF	TGTGCCAGCAGTCTAGCCGGGACCTTACATGGTGAGCAGTTCTTC
TRBJ2-1	NA	TRBV21-1	NA	CASTSEGTSLGYGYNEQFF	TGTGCCAGCACCAGCGAGGGGACTAGTTTGGGGTACGGGTACAATGAGCAGTTCTTC
TRBJ2-5	TRBD1	TRBV7-2	few	CASSSALGGQGLETQYF	TGTGCCAGCAGCTCAGCCCTCGGGGGACAGGGTCTAGAGACCCAGTACTTC
TRBJ2-3	TRBD2	TRBV4-2	NA	CASSSTGLAGATTDTQYF	TGTGCCAGCAGTTCCACGGGACTAGCGGGGGCCACCACAGATACGCAGTATTTT
TRBJ2-7	NA	TRBV2	NA	CASSEEEGDNEQYF	TGTGCCAGCAGTGAAGAGGAGGGGGACAATGAGCAGTACTTC
TRBJ1-1	NA	TRBV5-1	NA	CASSPDGVGGSEAFF	TGCGCCAGCAGCCCTGACGGGGTGGGGGGCTCTGAAGCTTTCTTT
TRBJ1-1	NA	TRBV11-3	NA	CASSLDSSRRAFF	TGTGCCAGCAGCTTAGACTCTTCCCGCCGGGCTTTCTTT
TRBJ1-1	NA	TRBV15	NA	CATSRRDGRAFF	TGTGCCACCAGCAGAAGGGACGGGCGAGCTTTCTTT
TRBJ2-2	TRBD1	TRBV12-3/TRBV12-4	NA	CASSQTGGGTGELFF	TGTGCCAGCAGCCAGACAGGGGGAGGCACCGGGGAGCTGTTTTTT
TRBJ2-2	NA	TRBV2	NA	CASSGLYTGELFF	TGTGCCAGCAGCGGCCTTTACACCGGGGAGCTGTTTTTT
TRBJ2-1	TRBD2	TRBV11-2	NA	CASSLDLGSGDEQFF	TGTGCCAGCAGCTTAGATCTCGGGAGCGGGGATGAGCAGTTCTTC
TRBJ1-2	NA	TRBV7-9	NA	CASSFPTGNYGYTF	TGTGCCAGCAGCTTCCCGACAGGAAACTATGGCTACACCTTC
TRBJ2-4	TRBD1	TRBV27	NA	CASSPDRGHIQYF	TGTGCCAGCAGTCCGGACAGGGGGCACATTCAGTACTTC
TRBJ1-1	NA	TRBV5-1	few	CASSLEALSNTEAFF	TGCGCCAGCAGCTTGGAAGCATTATCGAACACTGAAGCTTTCTTT
TRBJ2-5	NA	TRBV11-1	NA	CSSSFGETQYF	TGTTCCAGCAGCTTCGGAGAGACCCAGTACTTC
TRBJ2-1	NA	TRBV4-1	NA	CASSHFRDSYNEQFF	TGCGCCAGCAGCCACTTCCGGGACTCCTACAATGAGCAGTTCTTC
TRBJ2-2	TRBD1	TRBV7-2	NA	CASSLVGQGALSTGELFF	TGTGCCAGCAGCTTAGTGGGACAGGGGGCTTTGAGTACCGGGGAGCTGTTTTTT
TRBJ2-6	NA	TRBV20-1	NA	CSARVPGRFGANVLTF	TGCAGTGCTAGGGTGCCGGGACGATTCGGGGCCAACGTCCTGACTTTC
TRBJ2-1	NA	TRBV5-1	few	CASSPDRGQFF	TGCGCCAGCAGTCCGGACAGAGGGCAGTTCTTC
TRBJ1-1	NA	TRBV10-3	NA	CAISESSGYGNTEAFF	TGTGCCATCAGTGAGTCCTCAGGGTACGGGAACACTGAAGCTTTCTTT
TRBJ2-4	TRBD2	TRBV20-1	NA	CSARARQRGIKNIQYF	TGCAGTGCTAGGGCCCGACAGCGGGGCATCAAAAACATTCAGTACTTC
TRBJ2-3	TRBD2	TRBV29-1	once	CSVDGGGKLDTQYF	TGCAGCGTTGACGGGGGGGGCAAATTGGATACGCAGTATTTT
TRBJ1-2	NA	TRBV29-1	NA	CSAWGRGGYTF	TGCAGCGCCTGGGGCAGGGGTGGCTACACCTTC
TRBJ1-2	NA	TRBV12-3/TRBV12-4	few	CASSLGAGEGGYTF	TGTGCCAGCAGTTTAGGTGCGGGGGAGGGTGGCTACACCTTC
TRBJ2-3	TRBD1	TRBV20-1	few	CSAIHRGPFTDTQYF	TGCAGTGCGATTCACAGGGGGCCCTTCACAGATACGCAGTATTTT
TRBJ2-2	NA	TRBV11-3	NA	CASSLFPQAANTGELFF	TGTGCCAGCAGCTTATTCCCCCAGGCTGCGAACACCGGGGAGCTGTTTTTT
TRBJ1-3	NA	TRBV25-1	once	CASSGPGQSGNTIYF	TGTGCCAGCAGTGGCCCCGGACAGTCTGGAAACACCATATATTTT
TRBJ2-7	NA	TRBV10-3	few	CAISEVGTREQYF	TGTGCCATCAGTGAGGTTGGGACTCGCGAGCAGTACTTC
TRBJ1-2	NA	TRBV3-1	few	CASSQTEGNYGYTF	TGTGCCAGCAGCCAAACGGAGGGGAACTATGGCTACACCTTC
TRBJ1-1	NA	TRBV29-1	NA	CSVEVRGRPNTEAFF	TGCAGCGTTGAAGTCCGGGGTCGGCCGAACACTGAAGCTTTCTTT
TRBJ1-2	TRBD1	TRBV5-5	few	CASSAAGTGSDYTF	TGTGCCAGCAGCGCGGCCGGGACAGGGTCCGACTACACCTTC
TRBJ2-7	NA	TRBV7-2	few	CASSHKALGYEQYF	TGTGCCAGCAGCCACAAAGCCCTTGGCTACGAGCAGTACTTC
TRBJ2-5	NA	TRBV7-9	few	CASELSLQETQYF	TGTGCCAGTGAACTATCCCTCCAAGAGACCCAGTACTTC
TRBJ1-2	NA	TRBV2	NA	CASRVYGHTF	TGTGCCAGCAGGGTCTATGGCCACACCTTC
TRBJ1-5	TRBD1	TRBV3-1	many	CASSPSGQGNQPQHF	TGTGCCAGCAGTCCGTCGGGACAGGGGAATCAGCCCCAGCATTTT
TRBJ2-7	TRBD2	TRBV10-3	many	CAISPTSGDTYEQYF	TGTGCCATCAGTCCGACTAGCGGGGACACCTACGAGCAGTACTTC
TRBJ2-3	NA	TRBV10-3	NA	CAISESQGGTDTQYF	TGTGCCATCAGTGAGTCCCAGGGAGGTACAGATACGCAGTATTTT
TRBJ2-1	TRBD2	TRBV4-1	few	CASSQGLAGWVSSYNEQFF	TGCGCCAGCAGCCAGGGACTAGCGGGATGGGTTAGCTCCTACAATGAGCAGTTCTTC
TRBJ1-4	NA	TRBV25-1	NA	CASTGLGNEKLFF	TGTGCCAGCACTGGGTTGGGGAATGAAAAACTGTTTTTT
TRBJ2-1	TRBD2	TRBV20-1	NA	CSARERGGLLHEQFF	TGCAGTGCCCGGGAACGGGGGGGGCTCTTACATGAGCAGTTCTTC
TRBJ2-1	NA	TRBV7-2	NA	CASNPRGAYYNEQFF	TGTGCCAGCAACCCGAGGGGGGCCTACTACAATGAGCAGTTCTTC
TRBJ2-7	NA	TRBV9	few	CASSVDWGTYEQYF	TGTGCCAGCAGCGTAGATTGGGGTACCTACGAGCAGTACTTC
TRBJ2-1	TRBD1	TRBV2	NA	CASTWDRSYNEQFF	TGTGCCAGCACTTGGGACAGGTCCTACAATGAGCAGTTCTTC
TRBJ2-3	NA	TRBV10-3	NA	CAISERGGIGGAKTDTQYF	TGTGCCATCAGTGAGAGGGGGGGTATCGGGGGAGCGAAGACAGATACGCAGTATTTT
TRBJ1-2	NA	TRBV5-1	NA	CASSDKGNPDYGYTF	TGCGCCAGCAGCGACAAGGGGAACCCAGACTATGGCTACACCTTC
TRBJ2-7	TRBD1	TRBV10-3	NA	CAISESPGQGSYNEQYF	TGTGCCATCAGTGAGTCGCCCGGACAGGGGAGCTACAATGAGCAGTACTTC
TRBJ2-1	NA	TRBV7-2	NA	CASARLLWGDNEQFF	TGTGCCAGCGCCCGCCTTCTCTGGGGTGACAATGAGCAGTTCTTC
TRBJ1-2	NA	TRBV21-1	few	CASSKRTRAVPWMCGYTF	TGTGCCAGCAGCAAACGCACCAGGGCCGTCCCTTGGATGTGCGGCTACACCTTC
TRBJ2-1	TRBD1	TRBV20-1	once	CSATPDRGANEQFF	TGCAGTGCTACCCCGGACAGGGGGGCCAATGAGCAGTTCTTC
TRBJ1-1	NA	TRBV29-1	NA	CSVGSHRNTEAFF	TGCAGCGTTGGTTCTCACAGGAACACTGAAGCTTTCTTT
TRBJ2-7	NA	TRBV5-1	few	CASSSSRTDLNPTTNEQYF	TGCGCCAGCAGCTCAAGCCGGACCGACCTTAACCCTACGACCAATGAGCAGTACTTC
TRBJ2-1	NA	TRBV20-1	NA	CSAHSSSGTRGDEQFF	TGCAGTGCCCATTCTTCCTCCGGGACCCGAGGCGATGAGCAGTTCTTC
TRBJ1-2	TRBD1	TRBV2	few	CASSRGRGNYGYTF	TGTGCCAGCAGCAGGGGCAGGGGGAACTATGGCTACACCTTC